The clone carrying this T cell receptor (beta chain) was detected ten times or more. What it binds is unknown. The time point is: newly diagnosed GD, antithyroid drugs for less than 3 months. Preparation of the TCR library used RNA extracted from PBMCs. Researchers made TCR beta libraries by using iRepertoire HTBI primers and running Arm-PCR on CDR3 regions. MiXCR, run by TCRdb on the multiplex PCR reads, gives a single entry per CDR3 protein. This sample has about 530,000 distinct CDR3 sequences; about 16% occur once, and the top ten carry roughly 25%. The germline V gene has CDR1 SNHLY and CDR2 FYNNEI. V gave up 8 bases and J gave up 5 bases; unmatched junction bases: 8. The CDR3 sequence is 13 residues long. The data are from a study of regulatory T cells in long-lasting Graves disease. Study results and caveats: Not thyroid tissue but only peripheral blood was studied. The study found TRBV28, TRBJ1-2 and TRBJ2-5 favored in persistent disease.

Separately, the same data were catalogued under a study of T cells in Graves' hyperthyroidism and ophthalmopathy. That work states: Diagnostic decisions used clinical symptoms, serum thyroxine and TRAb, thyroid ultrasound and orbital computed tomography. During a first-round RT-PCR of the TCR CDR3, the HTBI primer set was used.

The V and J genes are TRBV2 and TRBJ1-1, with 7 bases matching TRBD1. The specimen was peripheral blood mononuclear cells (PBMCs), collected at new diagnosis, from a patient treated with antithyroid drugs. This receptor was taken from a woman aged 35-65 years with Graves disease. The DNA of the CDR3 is TGTGCCAGCGGAACGGCAGGGGGTACTGAAGCTTTCTTT. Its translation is CASGTAGGTEAFF.